The 12 T cell receptor beta chains below come from one sample, sequenced in a study of blood T cell repertoires in COVID-19. Measured with immunoSEQ multiplex PCR; TCRdb has only the in-frame clones, and not every one. This table holds about 190,000 clones, approximately 79% found once. The specimen was PBMCs or T cells enriched from blood (not recorded which). The receptors originated from a woman aged 55-69 years with acute COVID-19.

The chain joins TRBV13 to TRBJ2-1; 11 nucleotides line up with TRBD2. V shed 3 bases, J shed 3 bases, and the junction held 4 bases outside the gene matches. Looked up from germline, CDR1 is PRHDT and CDR2 is FYEKMQ (reference sequence). The CDR3 extends over 16 amino acids. CDR3 in DNA: TGTGCCAGCAGCTTCTATAGCGGGGGGGACTACAATGAGCAGTTCTTC. Translating gives CASSFYSGGDYNEQFF.

In this sample, this clone turned up a few times. The chain carries TRBV4-1 and TRBJ2-7; 7 nucleotides match TRBD1. V shed 5 bases and J 1 base; nucleotides not matched to a gene: 5. CDR1 is MGHRA, CDR2 YSYEKL, per germline. This CDR3 has 14 amino acids. The CDR3 reads CASSKQGKSYEQYF. CDR3 coding DNA: TGCGCCAGCAGCAAACAGGGGAAATCCTACGAGCAGTACTTC.

This chain joins TRBV4-3 and TRBJ2-1; 13 nucleotides match TRBD2. Germline V gene lookup returns CDR1 LGHNA and CDR2 YSLEER. The length of the CDR3 is 16 residues. V lost 1 base to trimming and J lost 6 bases; unmatched junction nucleotides: 3. This CDR3 is CASSQGTSGGSNEQFF. For the CDR3, the DNA is TGCGCCAGCAGCCAAGGGACTAGCGGGGGCTCCAATGAGCAGTTCTTC.

On this clone itself: One junction end does not reproduce the germline sequence, and a read error may be involved. This chain joins TRBV5-6 and TRBJ1-2; possible D gene TRBD1, 6 bases. From germline, CDR1 is SGHDT and CDR2 YYEEEE. The CDR3 totals 13 residues. In DNA form, the CDR3 reads TGTGCCAGCAGCGAGGGGGTTAACTATGGCTACATCTTC. This sequence encodes CASSEGVNYGYIF.

This clone was picked up one time. The chain couples TRBV4-1 to TRBJ2-5; D gene unclear. The germline V and J ends were trimmed by 4 bases and 1 base, with 7 bases remaining between them. Germline V CDR1 and CDR2: MGHRA, YSYEKL. The CDR3 length is 13 residues. The CDR3 here is CASSLLPQETQYF. The CDR3 DNA reads as TGCGCCAGCAGCCTACTTCCCCAAGAGACCCAGTACTTC.

This rearrangement joins TRBV30 to TRBJ1-4, with 9 bases that match TRBD1. The junction had 6 bases not matched to a gene; V was cut back by 8 bases and J by 8 bases. CDR1 GTSNPN and CDR2 SVGIG come from the germline V gene (reference sequence). This CDR3 region has 12 residues. CDR3 sequence: CAGPGTGEKLFF. The CDR3 DNA reads as TGTGCCGGTCCCGGGACAGGGGAAAAACTGTTTTTT.

The chain combines TRBV24-1 with TRBJ1-5; D unresolved. V was pared by 4 bases and J by 6 bases, with 12 bases between. Per the germline V gene, CDR1 is KGHDR and CDR2 is SFDVKD. The CDR3 is made up of 14 amino acids. The DNA of the CDR3 is TGTGCCACCAGTGAGGGCGGGGTGATTCAGCCCCAGCATTTT. It codes for CATSEGGVIQPQHF.

The chain employs TRBV4-1 and TRBJ1-1; 7 bases fit TRBD1. The CDR3 contains 15 residues. Trimming cost V 3 bases and J 1 base; bases outside gene matches: 5. Germline V gene data show CDR1 as MGHRA and CDR2 as YSYEKL. In DNA form, the CDR3 reads TGCGCCAGCAGCCACCTCTACAGGGGGAACACTGAAGCTTTCTTT. As protein: CASSHLYRGNTEAFF.

V and J are TRBV7-9 and TRBJ2-3, with 7 positions matching TRBD1. The junction had 2 bases not matched to a gene; V was cut back by 0 bases and J by 2 bases. This CDR3 is built from 15 residues. Looked up from germline, CDR1 is SEHNR and CDR2 is FQNEAQ (reference sequence). This CDR3 reads CASSLATGPTDTQYF. The DNA of the CDR3 is TGTGCCAGCAGCTTAGCGACAGGGCCCACAGATACGCAGTATTTT.

This clone came up once. J is TRBJ2-7 and V is TRBV13; maybe TRBD1 (6 bases). Trimming removed 4 bases from V and 4 bases from J, with 20 bases in between. Germline values: CDR1 PRHDT, CDR2 FYEKMQ (reference sequence). This CDR3 is 16 amino acids long. As DNA, the CDR3 is TGTGCCAGCAGCTCCCAATCACAGGGAAGGTTGTACGAGCAGTACTTC. This encodes CASSSQSQGRLYEQYF. The full variable domain, completed using reference TRBV13 and TRBJ2-7, is AAGVIQSPRHLIKEKRETATLKCYPIPRHDTVYWYQQGPGQDPQFLISFYEKMQSDKGSIPDRFSAQQFSDYHSELNMSSLELGDSALYFCASSSQSQGRLYEQYFGPGTRLTVT.

The sample holds a few counts of this clone. The chain employs TRBV30 and TRBJ2-7; TRBD1 matches 9 bases. In germline, CDR1 is GTSNPN, CDR2 SVGIG (reference sequence). V shed 3 bases, J shed 8 bases, and the junction held 14 bases outside the gene matches. The CDR3 runs 15 residues. The CDR3, as DNA: TGTGCCTGGAGAGAACAGGGGGCGGCTTCAGGGAAGCAGTACTTC. Translation: CAWREQGAASGKQYF. Looking up the rest from reference TRBV30 and TRBJ2-7 gives the full variable domain: SQTIHQWPATLVQPVGSPLSLECTVEGTSNPNLYWYRQAAGRGLQLLFYSVGIGQISSEVPQNLSASRPQDRQFILSSKKLLLSDSGFYLCAWREQGAASGKQYFGPGTRLTVT.

The gene calls are TRBV5-1 and TRBJ2-1; 16 nucleotides align to TRBD2. This CDR3 comprises 17 residues. V was clipped by 4 bases and J by 4 bases; unmatched bases: 5. Germline assignment: CDR1 SGHRS and CDR2 YFSETQ. For the CDR3, the DNA is TGCGCCAGCAGCGGGACTAGCGGGGGGGCCTGGTACAATGAGCAGTTCTTC. Translated, it gives CASSGTSGGAWYNEQFF.